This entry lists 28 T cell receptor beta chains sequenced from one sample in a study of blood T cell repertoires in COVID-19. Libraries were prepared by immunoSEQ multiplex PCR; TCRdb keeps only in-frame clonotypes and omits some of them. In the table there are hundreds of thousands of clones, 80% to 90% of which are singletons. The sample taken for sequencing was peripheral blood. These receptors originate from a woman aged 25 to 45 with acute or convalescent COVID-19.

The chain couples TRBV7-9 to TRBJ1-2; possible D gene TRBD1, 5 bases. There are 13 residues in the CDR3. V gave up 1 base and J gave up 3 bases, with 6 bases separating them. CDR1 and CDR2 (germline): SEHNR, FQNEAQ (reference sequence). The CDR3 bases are TGTGCCAGCAGCTTAGGACAGCACTATGGCTACACCTTC. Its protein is CASSLGQHYGYTF.

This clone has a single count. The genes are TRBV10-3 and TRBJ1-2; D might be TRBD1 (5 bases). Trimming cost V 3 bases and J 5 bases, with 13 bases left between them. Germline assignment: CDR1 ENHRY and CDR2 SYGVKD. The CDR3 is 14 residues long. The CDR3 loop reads CAISEGLGGYGYTF. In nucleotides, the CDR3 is TGTGCCATCAGTGAAGGGCTCGGGGGTTATGGCTACACCTTC.

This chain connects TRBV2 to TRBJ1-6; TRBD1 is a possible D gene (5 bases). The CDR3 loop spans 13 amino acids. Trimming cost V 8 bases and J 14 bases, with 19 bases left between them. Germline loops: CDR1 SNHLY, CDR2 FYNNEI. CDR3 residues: CASRDGLMPALHF. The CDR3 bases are TGTGCCAGCCGGGACGGACTAATGCCGGCCCTCCACTTT.

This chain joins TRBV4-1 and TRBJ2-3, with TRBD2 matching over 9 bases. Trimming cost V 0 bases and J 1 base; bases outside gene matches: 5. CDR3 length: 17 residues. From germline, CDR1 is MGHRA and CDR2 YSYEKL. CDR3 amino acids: CASSQEVLAGGTDTQYF. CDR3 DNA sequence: TGCGCCAGCAGCCAAGAGGTATTAGCGGGGGGCACAGATACGCAGTATTTT.

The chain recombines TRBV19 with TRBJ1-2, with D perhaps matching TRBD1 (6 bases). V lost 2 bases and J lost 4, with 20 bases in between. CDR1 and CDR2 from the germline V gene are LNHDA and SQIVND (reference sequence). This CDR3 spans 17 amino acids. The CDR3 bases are TGTGCCAGTAGTATACGGAACCTGGGGGCGCAGGGCTATGGCTACACCTTC. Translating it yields CASSIRNLGAQGYGYTF.

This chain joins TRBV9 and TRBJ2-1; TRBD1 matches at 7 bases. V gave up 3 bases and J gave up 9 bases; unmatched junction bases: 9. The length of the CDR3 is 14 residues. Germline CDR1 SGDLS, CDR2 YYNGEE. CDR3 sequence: CASSEGQLQGEQFF. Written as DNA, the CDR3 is TGTGCCAGCAGCGAGGGACAGCTACAGGGTGAGCAGTTCTTC.

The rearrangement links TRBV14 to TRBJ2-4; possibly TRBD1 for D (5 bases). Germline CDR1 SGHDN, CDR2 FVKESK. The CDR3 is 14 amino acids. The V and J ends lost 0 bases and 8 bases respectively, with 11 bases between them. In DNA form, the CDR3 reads TGTGCCAGCAGCCAAGATTCAGAAGGGGACATTCAGTACTTC. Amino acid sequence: CASSQDSEGDIQYF.

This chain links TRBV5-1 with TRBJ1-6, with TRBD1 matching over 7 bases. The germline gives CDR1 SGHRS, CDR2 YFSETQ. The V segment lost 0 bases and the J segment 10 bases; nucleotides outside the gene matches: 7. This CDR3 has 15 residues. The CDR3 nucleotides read TGCGCCAGCAGCTTGGGGCAGGGGGGTATGTCACCCCTCCACTTT. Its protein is CASSLGQGGMSPLHF.

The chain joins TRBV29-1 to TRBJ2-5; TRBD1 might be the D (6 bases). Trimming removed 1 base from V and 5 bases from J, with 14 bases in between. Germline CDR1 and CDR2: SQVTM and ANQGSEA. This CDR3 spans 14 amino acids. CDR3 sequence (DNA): TGCAGCGTTGAAGGCCACAGGGCGAGGGAGACCCAGTACTTC. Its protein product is CSVEGHRARETQYF.

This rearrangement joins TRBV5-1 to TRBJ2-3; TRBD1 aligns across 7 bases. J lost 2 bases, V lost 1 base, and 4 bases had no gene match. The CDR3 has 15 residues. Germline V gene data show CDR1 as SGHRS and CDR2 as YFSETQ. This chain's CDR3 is CASSLMGQTTDTQYF. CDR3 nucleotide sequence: TGCGCCAGCAGCTTGATGGGACAGACCACAGATACGCAGTATTTT.

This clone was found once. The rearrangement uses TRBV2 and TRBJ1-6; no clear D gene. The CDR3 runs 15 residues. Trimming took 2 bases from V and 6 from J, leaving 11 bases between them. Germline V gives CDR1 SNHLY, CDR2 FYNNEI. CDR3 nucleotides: TGTGCCAGCAGTGAATGGGCAGGCTCTAATTCACCCCTCCACTTT. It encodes CASSEWAGSNSPLHF.

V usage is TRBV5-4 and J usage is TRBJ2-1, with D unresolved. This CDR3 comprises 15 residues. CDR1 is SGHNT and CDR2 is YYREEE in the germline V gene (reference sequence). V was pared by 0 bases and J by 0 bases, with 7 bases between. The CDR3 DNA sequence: TGTGCCAGCAGCTTGGCTGTCGGCTCCTACAATGAGCAGTTCTTC. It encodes CASSLAVGSYNEQFF.

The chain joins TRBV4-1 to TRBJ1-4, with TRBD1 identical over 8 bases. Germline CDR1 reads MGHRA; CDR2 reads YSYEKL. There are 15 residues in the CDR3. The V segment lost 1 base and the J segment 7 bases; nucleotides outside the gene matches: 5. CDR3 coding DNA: TGCGCCAGCAGCCAAGTCCGGACAGGGATTGAAAAACTGTTTTTT. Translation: CASSQVRTGIEKLFF.

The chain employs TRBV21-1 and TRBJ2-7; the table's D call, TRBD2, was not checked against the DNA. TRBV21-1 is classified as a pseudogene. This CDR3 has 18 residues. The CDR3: CASSKGRTSGGPFHEQYF. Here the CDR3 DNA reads TGTGCCAGCAGCAAAGGGAGGACTAGCGGGGGGCCATTCCACGAGCAGTACTTC.

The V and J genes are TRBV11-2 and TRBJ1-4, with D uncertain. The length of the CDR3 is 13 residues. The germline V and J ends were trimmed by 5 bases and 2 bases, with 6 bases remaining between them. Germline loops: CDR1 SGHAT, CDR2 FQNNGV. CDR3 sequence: CASSPPTNEKLFF. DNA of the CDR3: TGTGCCAGCAGCCCTCCGACTAATGAAAAACTGTTTTTT.

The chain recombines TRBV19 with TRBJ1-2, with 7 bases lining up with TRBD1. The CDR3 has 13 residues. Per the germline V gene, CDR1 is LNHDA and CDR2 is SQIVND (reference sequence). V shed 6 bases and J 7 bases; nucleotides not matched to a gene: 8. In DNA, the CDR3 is TGTGCCAGTAGCCGGACAGGAAGTTTTGGCTACACCTTC. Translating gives CASSRTGSFGYTF.

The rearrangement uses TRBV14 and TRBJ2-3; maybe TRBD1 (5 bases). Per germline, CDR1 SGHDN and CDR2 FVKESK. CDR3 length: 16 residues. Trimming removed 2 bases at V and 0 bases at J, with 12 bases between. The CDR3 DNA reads TGTGCCAGCAGCCAACTTCAGGGTCTCAGCACAGATACGCAGTATTTT. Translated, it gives CASSQLQGLSTDTQYF.

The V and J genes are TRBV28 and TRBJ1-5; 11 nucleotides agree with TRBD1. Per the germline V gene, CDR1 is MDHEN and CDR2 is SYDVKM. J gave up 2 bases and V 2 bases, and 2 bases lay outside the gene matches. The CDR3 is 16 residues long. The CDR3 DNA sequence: TGTGCCAGCAGTTTAATGGACAGGGGGCGCAATCAGCCCCAGCATTTT. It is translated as CASSLMDRGRNQPQHF.

CDR3 sequence: CATSQGDTRGGNTEAFF. DNA for the CDR3: TGTGCCACCAGTCAGGGCGATACTCGAGGGGGGAACACTGAAGCTTTCTTT. The chain recombines TRBV15 with TRBJ1-1, with D perhaps TRBD1 (6 bases). This CDR3 contains 17 residues. Germline CDR1 LNHNV, CDR2 YYDKDF (reference sequence). V was clipped by 6 bases and J by 1 base, with 21 bases between them. Full variable domain (outside the CDR3, taken from reference TRBV15 and TRBJ1-1): DAMVIQNPRYQVTQFGKPVTLSCSQTLNHNVMYWYQQKSSQAPKLLFHYYDKDFNNEADTPDNFQSRRPNTSFCFLDIRSPGLGDTAMYLCATSQGDTRGGNTEAFFGQGTRLTVV.

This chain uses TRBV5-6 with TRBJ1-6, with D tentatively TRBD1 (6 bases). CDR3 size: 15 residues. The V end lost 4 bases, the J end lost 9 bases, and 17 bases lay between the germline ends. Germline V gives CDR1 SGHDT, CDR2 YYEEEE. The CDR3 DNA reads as TGTGCCAGCAGCCTGGACAGTTCCACCATTTCACCCCTCCACTTT. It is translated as CASSLDSSTISPLHF.

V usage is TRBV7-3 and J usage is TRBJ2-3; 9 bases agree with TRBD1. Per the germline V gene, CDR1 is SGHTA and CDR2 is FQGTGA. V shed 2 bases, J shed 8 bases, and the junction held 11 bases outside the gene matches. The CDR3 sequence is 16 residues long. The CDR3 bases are TGTGCCAGCAGCTTAGGTGCAAGGACAGGGGATGGTACGCAGTATTTT. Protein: CASSLGARTGDGTQYF.

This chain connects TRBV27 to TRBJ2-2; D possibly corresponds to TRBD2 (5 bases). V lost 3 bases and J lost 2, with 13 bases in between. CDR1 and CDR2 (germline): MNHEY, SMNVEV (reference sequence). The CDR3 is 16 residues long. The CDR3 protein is CASSLQPSQNTGELFF. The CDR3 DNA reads TGTGCCAGCAGTTTGCAGCCTAGCCAAAACACCGGGGAGCTGTTTTTT.

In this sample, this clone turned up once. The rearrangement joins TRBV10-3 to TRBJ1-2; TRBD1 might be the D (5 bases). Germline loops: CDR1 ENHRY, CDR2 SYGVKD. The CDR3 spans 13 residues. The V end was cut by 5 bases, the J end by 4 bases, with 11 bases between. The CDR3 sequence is CAISHQGGYGYTF. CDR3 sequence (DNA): TGTGCCATCAGTCATCAGGGCGGCTATGGCTACACCTTC.

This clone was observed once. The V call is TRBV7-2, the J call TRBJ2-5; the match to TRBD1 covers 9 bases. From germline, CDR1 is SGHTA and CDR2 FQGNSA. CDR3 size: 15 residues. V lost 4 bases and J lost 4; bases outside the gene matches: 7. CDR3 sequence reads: CASSSDRGSGETQYF. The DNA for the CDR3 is TGTGCCAGCAGCTCCGACAGGGGGAGTGGAGAGACCCAGTACTTC. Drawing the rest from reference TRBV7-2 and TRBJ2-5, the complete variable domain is GAGVSQSPSNKVTEKGKDVELRCDPISGHTALYWYRQSLGQGLEFLIYFQGNSAPDKSGLPSDRFSAERTGGSVSTLTIQRTQQEDSAVYLCASSSDRGSGETQYFGPGTRLLVL.

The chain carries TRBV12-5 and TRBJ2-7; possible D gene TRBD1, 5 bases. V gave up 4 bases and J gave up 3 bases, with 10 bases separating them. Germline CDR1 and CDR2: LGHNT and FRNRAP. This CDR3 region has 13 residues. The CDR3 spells CASGSQGLYEQYF. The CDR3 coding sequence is TGTGCTAGTGGTTCCCAGGGTCTCTACGAGCAGTACTTC.

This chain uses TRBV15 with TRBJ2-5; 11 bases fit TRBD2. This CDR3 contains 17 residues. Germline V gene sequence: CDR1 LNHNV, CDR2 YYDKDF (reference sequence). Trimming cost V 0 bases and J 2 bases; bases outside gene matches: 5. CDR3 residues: CATSRDKTSGGQETQYF. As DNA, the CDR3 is TGTGCCACCAGCAGAGATAAAACTAGCGGGGGACAAGAGACCCAGTACTTC.

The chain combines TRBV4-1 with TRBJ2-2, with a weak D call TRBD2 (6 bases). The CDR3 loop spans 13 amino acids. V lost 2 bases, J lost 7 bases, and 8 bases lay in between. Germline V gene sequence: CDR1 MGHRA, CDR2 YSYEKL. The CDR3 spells CASSQRGIGELFF. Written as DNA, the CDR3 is TGCGCCAGCAGCCAACGGGGGATCGGGGAGCTGTTTTTT.

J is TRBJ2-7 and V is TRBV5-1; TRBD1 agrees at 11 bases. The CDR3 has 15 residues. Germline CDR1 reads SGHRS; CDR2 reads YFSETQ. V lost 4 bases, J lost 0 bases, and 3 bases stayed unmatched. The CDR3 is CASSKGQGASYEQYF. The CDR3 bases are TGCGCCAGCAGCAAAGGACAGGGGGCCTCCTACGAGCAGTACTTC.